This section outlines one T cell receptor beta chain sequence together with its context. In the study's own analysis: Amplification of reference gene primers provided the estimated nucleated cell counts. TCRdb's table, derived via immunoSEQ multiplex PCR, lists solely in-frame clones and lacks some. The V and J calls and clone size are taken from that table; D and trimming were inferred from the DNA. The sample yields about 140,000 clones, roughly 81% seen once. The CDR3 consists of 15 residues. Trimming left V 3 bases short and J 4 bases short, with 16 bases between. Looked up from germline, CDR1 is SGHVS and CDR2 is FQNEAQ. This sample is drawn from a study of blood T cell repertoires in COVID-19. Study-level background: Whether acute or convalescent, the COVID-19 samples came from the United States, Italy and Spain. Sources were T cells, B-cell-depleted T cells, or PBMCs; the material itself was cDNA or gDNA.

The receptor was derived from a woman aged 45-60 years with active or convalescent COVID-19. The source material was peripheral blood. The genes are TRBV7-8 and TRBJ2-7, with a weak D call TRBD2 (6 bases). CDR3 DNA: TGTGCCAGCAGCTTGAACGCGGGATTTCAGTACGAGCAGTACTTC. Translated, it gives CASSLNAGFQYEQYF.